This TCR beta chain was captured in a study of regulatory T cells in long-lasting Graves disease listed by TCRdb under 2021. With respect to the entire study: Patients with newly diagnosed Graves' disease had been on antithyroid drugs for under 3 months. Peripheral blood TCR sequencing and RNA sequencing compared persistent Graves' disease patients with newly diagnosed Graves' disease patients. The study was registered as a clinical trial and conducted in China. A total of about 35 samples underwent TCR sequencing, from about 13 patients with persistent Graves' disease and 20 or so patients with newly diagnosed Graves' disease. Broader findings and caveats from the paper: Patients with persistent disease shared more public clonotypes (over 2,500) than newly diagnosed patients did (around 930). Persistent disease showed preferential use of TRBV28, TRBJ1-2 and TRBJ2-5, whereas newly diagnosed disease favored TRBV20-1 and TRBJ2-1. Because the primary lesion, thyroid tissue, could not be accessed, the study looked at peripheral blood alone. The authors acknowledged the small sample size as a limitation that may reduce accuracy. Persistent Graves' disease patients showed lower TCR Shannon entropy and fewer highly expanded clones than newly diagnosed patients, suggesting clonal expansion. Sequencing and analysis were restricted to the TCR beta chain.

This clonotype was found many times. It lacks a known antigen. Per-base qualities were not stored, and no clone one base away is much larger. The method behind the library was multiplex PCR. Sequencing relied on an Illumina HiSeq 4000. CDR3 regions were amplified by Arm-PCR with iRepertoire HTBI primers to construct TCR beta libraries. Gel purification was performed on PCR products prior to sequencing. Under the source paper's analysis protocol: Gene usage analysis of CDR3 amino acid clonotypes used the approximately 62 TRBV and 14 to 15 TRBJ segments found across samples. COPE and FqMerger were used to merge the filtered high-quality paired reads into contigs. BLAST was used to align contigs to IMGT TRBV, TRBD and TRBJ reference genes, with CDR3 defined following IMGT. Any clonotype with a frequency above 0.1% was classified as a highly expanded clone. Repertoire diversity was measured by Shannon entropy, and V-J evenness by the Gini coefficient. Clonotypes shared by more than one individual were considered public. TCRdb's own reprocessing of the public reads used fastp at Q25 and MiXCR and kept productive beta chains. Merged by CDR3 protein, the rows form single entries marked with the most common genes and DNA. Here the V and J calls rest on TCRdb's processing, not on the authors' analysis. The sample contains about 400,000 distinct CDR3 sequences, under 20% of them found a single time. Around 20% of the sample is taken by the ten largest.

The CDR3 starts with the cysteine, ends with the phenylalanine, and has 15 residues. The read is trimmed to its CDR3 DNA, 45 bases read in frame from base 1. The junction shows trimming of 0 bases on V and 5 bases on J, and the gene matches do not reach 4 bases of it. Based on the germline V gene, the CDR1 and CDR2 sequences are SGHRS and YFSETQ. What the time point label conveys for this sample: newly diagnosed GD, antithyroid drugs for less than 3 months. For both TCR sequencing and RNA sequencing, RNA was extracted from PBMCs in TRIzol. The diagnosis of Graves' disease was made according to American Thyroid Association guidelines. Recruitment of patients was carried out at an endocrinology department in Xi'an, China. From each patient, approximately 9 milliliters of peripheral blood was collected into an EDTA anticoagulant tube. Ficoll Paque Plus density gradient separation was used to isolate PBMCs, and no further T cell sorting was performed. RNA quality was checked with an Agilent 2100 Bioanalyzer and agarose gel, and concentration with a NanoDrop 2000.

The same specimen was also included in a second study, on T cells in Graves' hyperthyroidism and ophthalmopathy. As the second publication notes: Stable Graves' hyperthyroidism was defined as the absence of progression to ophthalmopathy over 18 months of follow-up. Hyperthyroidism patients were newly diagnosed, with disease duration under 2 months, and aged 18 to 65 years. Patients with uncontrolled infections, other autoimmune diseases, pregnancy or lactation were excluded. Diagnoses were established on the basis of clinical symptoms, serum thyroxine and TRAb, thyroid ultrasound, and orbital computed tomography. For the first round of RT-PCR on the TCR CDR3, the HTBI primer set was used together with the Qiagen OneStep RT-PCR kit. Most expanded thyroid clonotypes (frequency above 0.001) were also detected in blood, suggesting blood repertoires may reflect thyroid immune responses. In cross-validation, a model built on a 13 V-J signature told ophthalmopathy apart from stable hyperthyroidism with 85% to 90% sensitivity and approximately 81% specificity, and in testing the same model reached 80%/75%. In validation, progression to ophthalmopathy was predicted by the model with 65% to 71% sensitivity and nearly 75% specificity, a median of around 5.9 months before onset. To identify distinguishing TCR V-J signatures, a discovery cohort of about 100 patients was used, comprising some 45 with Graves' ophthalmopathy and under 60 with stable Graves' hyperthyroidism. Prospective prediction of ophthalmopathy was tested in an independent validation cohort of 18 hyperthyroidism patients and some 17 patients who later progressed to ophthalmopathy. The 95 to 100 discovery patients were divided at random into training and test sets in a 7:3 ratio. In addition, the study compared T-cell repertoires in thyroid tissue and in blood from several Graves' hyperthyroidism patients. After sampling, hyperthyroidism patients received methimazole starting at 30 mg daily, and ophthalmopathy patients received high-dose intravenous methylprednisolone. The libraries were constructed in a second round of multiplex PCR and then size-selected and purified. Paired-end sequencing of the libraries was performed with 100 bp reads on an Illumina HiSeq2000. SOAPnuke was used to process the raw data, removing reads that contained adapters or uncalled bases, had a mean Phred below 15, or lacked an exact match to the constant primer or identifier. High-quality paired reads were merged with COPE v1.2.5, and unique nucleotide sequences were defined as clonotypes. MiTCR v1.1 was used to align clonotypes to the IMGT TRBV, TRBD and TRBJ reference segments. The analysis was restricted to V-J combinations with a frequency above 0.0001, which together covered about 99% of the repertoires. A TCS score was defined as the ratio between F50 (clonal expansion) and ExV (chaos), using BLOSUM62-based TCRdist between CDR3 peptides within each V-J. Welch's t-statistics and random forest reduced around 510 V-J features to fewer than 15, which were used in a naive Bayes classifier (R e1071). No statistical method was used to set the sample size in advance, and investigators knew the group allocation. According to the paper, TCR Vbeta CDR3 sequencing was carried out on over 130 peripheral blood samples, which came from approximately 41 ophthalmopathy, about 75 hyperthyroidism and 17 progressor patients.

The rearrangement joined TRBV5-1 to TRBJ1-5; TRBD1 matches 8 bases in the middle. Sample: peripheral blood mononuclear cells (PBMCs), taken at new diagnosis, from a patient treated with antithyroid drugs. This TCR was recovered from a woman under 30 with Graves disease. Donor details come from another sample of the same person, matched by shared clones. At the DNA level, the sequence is TGCGCCAGCAGCTTGGAGGGACAGGCGCATCAGCCCCAGCATTTT. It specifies CASSLEGQAHQPQHF.